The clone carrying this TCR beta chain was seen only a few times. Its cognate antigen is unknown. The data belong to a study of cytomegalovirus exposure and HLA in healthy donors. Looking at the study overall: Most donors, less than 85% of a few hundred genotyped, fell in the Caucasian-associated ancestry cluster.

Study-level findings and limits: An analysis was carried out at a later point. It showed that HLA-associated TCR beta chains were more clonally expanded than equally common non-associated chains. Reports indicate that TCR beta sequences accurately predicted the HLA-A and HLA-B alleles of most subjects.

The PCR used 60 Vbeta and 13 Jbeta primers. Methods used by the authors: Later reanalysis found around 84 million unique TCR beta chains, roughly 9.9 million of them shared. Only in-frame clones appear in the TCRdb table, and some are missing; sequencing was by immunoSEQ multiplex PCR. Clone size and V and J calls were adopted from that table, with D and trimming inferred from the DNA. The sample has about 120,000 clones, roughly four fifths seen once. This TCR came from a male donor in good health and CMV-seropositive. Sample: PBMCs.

The CDR3 here is CASTHEVSTDTQYF. In DNA, the CDR3 is TGTGCCAGCACCCATGAGGTGAGCACAGATACGCAGTATTTT. The chain carries TRBV9 and TRBJ2-3, with D unclear. V gave up 6 bases and J gave up 0 bases, with 11 bases separating them. There are 14 residues in the CDR3. Germline V gene data show CDR1 as SGDLS and CDR2 as YYNGEE.